Below, 15 T cell receptor beta chains from the same sample are listed, as sequenced in a study of blood T cell repertoires in COVID-19. Using immunoSEQ multiplex PCR, the repertoire was profiled, and TCRdb retains in-frame clones only, with some absent. In the table there are some 240,000 clones, 75% to 90% of which are singletons. Sample: peripheral blood. These receptors all stem from a woman aged 40 to 55 who had recovered from COVID-19.

The chain combines TRBV5-1 with TRBJ2-2; D not certain. The CDR3 totals 15 residues. The ends were cut back, 4 bases at V and 0 bases at J, with 10 bases in the middle. The V gene's germline CDR1 is SGHRS and CDR2 YFSETQ. The CDR3 here is CASSTKPPNTGELFF. CDR3 DNA: TGCGCCAGCAGCACAAAACCCCCGAACACCGGGGAGCTGTTTTTT.

The chain has TRBV18 and TRBJ2-7; perhaps TRBD1 as D (6 bases). Germline V gene data show CDR1 as KGHSH and CDR2 as LQKENI. This CDR3 comprises 15 residues. The V end lost 4 bases, the J end lost 8 bases, and 21 bases lay between the germline ends. The CDR3 sequence: CASSRSGQGKTKQYV. The CDR3 region has the DNA TGTGCCAGCTCACGATCGGGACAAGGGAAGACAAAGCAGTACGTC.

V and J are TRBV6-5 and TRBJ2-5, with TRBD1 identical over 9 bases. CDR3 length: 14 amino acids. Germline lookup yields CDR1 MNHEY and CDR2 SVGAGI. The V gene end was trimmed by 5 bases and the J gene end by 2 bases; junction bases not matched to a gene: 3. The CDR3 spells CASSPDRGQETQYF. The CDR3 nucleotides are TGTGCCAGCAGTCCAGACAGGGGGCAAGAGACCCAGTACTTC.

The chain links TRBV2 to TRBJ1-1; 7 positions match TRBD1. From germline, CDR1 is SNHLY and CDR2 FYNNEI. The CDR3 loop spans 13 amino acids. V shed 3 bases, J shed 12 bases, and the junction held 10 bases outside the gene matches. The CDR3 loop is CASSEQGQSTTFF. In DNA form, the CDR3 reads TGTGCCAGCAGTGAGCAGGGACAGAGTACGACTTTCTTT.

CDR3 region: CASSIDRAPSGNTIYF. In DNA, the CDR3 is TGTGCCAGCAGCATAGACAGGGCACCCTCTGGAAACACCATATATTTT. V gene TRBV7-9 combines with J gene TRBJ1-3; TRBD1 aligns across 7 bases. Germline-derived CDR1 and CDR2 are SEHNR and FQNEAQ (reference sequence). V dropped 5 bases and J dropped 0; count of bases not matched to a gene: 7. The CDR3 is 16 amino acids.

This clone appeared once. DNA of the CDR3: TGTGCCTGGAGTGTATTGGCACAGTTGTACAATGAGCAGTTCTTC. This encodes CAWSVLAQLYNEQFF. V is TRBV30 and J is TRBJ2-1; D is ambiguous. The V gene lost 0 bases and the J gene lost 4 bases, with 13 bases spanning the gap. The germline CDR1 and CDR2 sequences are GTSNPN and SVGIG (reference sequence). The CDR3 spans 15 residues.

The rearrangement joins TRBV6-6 to TRBJ1-2; possible D gene TRBD1, 6 bases. V shed 7 bases and J shed 7 bases, with 22 bases lying between them. The CDR3 length is 15 residues. CDR1 is MNHNY and CDR2 is SVGAGI in the germline V gene (reference sequence). The CDR3 is CASTQRGGPLRGYTF. CDR3 coding DNA: TGTGCCAGCACCCAGAGGGGGGGTCCTCTTCGTGGCTACACCTTC.

The V gene is TRBV11-3, the J gene TRBJ2-1; 12 bases match TRBD2. The CDR3 covers 17 residues. With 1 base clipped from V and 7 bases from J, the junction kept 8 bases outside the gene matches. Looked up from germline, CDR1 is SGHNT and CDR2 is YENEEA. The CDR3 sequence is CASSLGRLAGVSNEQFF. In DNA form, the CDR3 reads TGTGCCAGCAGCTTAGGGAGACTAGCGGGAGTTTCGAATGAGCAGTTCTTC.

The chain has TRBV6-5 and TRBJ2-1; 11 nucleotides agree with TRBD1. The ends lost 7 bases at V and 5 bases at J; junction bases unmatched: 7. This CDR3 has 15 residues. Germline-derived CDR1 and CDR2 are MNHEY and SVGAGI. The CDR3 is CASTKGQGAHNEQFF. The CDR3 DNA sequence: TGTGCCAGCACTAAAGGACAGGGGGCCCACAATGAGCAGTTCTTC.

The rearrangement uses TRBV6-1 and TRBJ1-1, with no clear D. The CDR3 consists of 16 residues. V was pared by 2 bases and J by 1 base, with 14 bases between. The germline CDR1 and CDR2 sequences are MNHNS and SASEGT. CDR3 residues: CASSENRRDWNTEAFF. The CDR3 DNA reads TGTGCCAGCAGTGAAAATAGGAGGGATTGGAACACTGAAGCTTTCTTT.

The rearrangement uses TRBV28 and TRBJ2-7; D call uncertain. The CDR3 loop spans 12 amino acids. CDR1 is MDHEN, CDR2 SYDVKM, per germline. V was clipped by 2 bases and J by 7 bases, with 9 bases between them. CDR3 sequence reads: CASSLASREQYF. CDR3 bases: TGTGCCAGCAGTTTAGCCTCCCGGGAGCAGTACTTC.

The rearrangement uses TRBV7-9 and TRBJ1-6, with D possibly being TRBD1 (6 bases). The CDR3 loop spans 16 amino acids. Trimming took off 3 bases at V and 10 bases at J, with 19 bases between the two ends. CDR1 is SEHNR and CDR2 is FQNEAQ in the germline V gene (reference sequence). This CDR3 is CASSFGGVGAGSPLHF. The CDR3 DNA reads TGTGCCAGCAGCTTCGGAGGCGTGGGGGCAGGATCACCCCTCCACTTT.

The V call is TRBV7-3, the J call TRBJ2-1; possible D gene TRBD1, 5 bases. V dropped 2 bases and J dropped 9 bases, with 8 bases sitting between them. Per the germline V gene, CDR1 is SGHTA and CDR2 is FQGTGA. This CDR3 spans 12 amino acids. This CDR3 reads CASSLQGSEQFF. As DNA, the CDR3 is TGTGCCAGCAGCTTACAGGGTAGTGAGCAGTTCTTC.

The chain joins TRBV10-2 to TRBJ2-3; a possible D gene is TRBD1 (6 bases). Trimming cost V 4 bases and J 4 bases, with 6 bases left between them. This CDR3 spans 12 amino acids. Germline values: CDR1 WSHSY, CDR2 SAAADI. CDR3 in DNA: TGCGCCAGCAGTGCAGGGGCAGATACGCAGTATTTT. It is translated as CASSAGADTQYF.

The chain uses TRBV21-1 and TRBJ2-7; the DNA was not used to check the table's D call, TRBD1. TRBV21-1 is shown as a pseudogene. The length of the CDR3 is 14 residues. In DNA, the CDR3 is TGTGCCAGCAGTAGGACAGGGCAGGGCGACGAGCAGTACGTC. Translated: CASSRTGQGDEQYV.